The 19 T cell receptor beta chains below come from one sample, sequenced in a study of blood T cell repertoires in COVID-19. TCRdb's table, derived via immunoSEQ multiplex PCR, lists solely in-frame clones and lacks some. The table has roughly 280,000 clones, roughly 86% seen once; the top ten hold approximately 9%. Sequenced: peripheral blood. The receptors here all came from a man aged 35 to 55 with active or convalescent COVID-19.

This clone was observed a few times. The V call is TRBV20-1, the J call TRBJ1-1; D is unresolved. Germline CDR1 is DFQATT and CDR2 is SNEGSKA (reference sequence). Trimming shortened V by 4 bases and J by 11 bases, and 14 bases separated the two germline ends. The CDR3 totals 11 residues. CDR3 sequence reads: CSAMRATRAFF. CDR3 DNA sequence: TGCAGTGCTATGAGGGCAACTAGGGCTTTCTTT.

Here the CDR3 reads CASSLVQGIGNEKLFF. The CDR3 DNA follows: TGTGCCAGCAGCTTAGTTCAGGGGATCGGTAATGAAAAACTGTTTTTT. V gene TRBV7-2 combines with J gene TRBJ1-4; D perhaps matches TRBD1 (6 bases). Germline CDR1 reads SGHTA; CDR2 reads FQGNSA. CDR3 size: 16 residues. V lost 1 base and J lost 4, with 13 bases in between.

This chain joins TRBV19 and TRBJ2-3; 7 nucleotides align to TRBD1. This CDR3 region has 16 residues. With V trimmed by 1 base and J by 0 bases, 4 bases remained unmatched. The germline CDR1 and CDR2 sequences are LNHDA and SQIVND (reference sequence). The CDR3 protein is CASSIGGTDSTDTQYF. The CDR3 DNA is TGTGCCAGTAGTATAGGGGGGACAGATAGCACAGATACGCAGTATTTT.

The chain links TRBV24-1 to TRBJ1-5; 7 bases are shared with TRBD1. The CDR3 spans 15 residues. Germline V gives CDR1 KGHDR, CDR2 SFDVKD. V was clipped by 7 bases and J by 1 base; unmatched bases: 6. The chain's CDR3 is CATRQGGESNQPQHF. The CDR3 coding sequence is TGTGCCACCAGGCAGGGGGGTGAGAGCAATCAGCCCCAGCATTTT.

The rearrangement joins TRBV11-1 to TRBJ1-2, with D possibly TRBD1 on 5 matching bases. The V end was cut by 5 bases, the J end by 5 bases, with 18 bases between. Germline V CDR1 and CDR2: SGHAT, FQDESV (reference sequence). This CDR3 is built from 15 residues. The CDR3 DNA is TGTGCCAGCAGCGAAGACCAGGGTCGAGATTATGGCTACACCTTC. Its translation is CASSEDQGRDYGYTF.

V gene TRBV10-3 combines with J gene TRBJ1-5; 9 nucleotides align to TRBD1. CDR3 length: 13 amino acids. Looked up from germline, CDR1 is ENHRY and CDR2 is SYGVKD. J lost 6 bases, V lost 6 bases, and 3 bases had no gene match. This CDR3 reads CAIRGDRAQPQHF. The CDR3 DNA is TGTGCCATCAGGGGGGACAGGGCTCAGCCCCAGCATTTT.

The chain couples TRBV27 to TRBJ2-1, with 13 bases lining up with TRBD2. Losses at the gene ends were 3 bases for V and 6 bases for J; bases not matched to a gene: 2. This CDR3 contains 15 residues. Looked up from germline, CDR1 is MNHEY and CDR2 is SMNVEV (reference sequence). This CDR3 reads CASSFRTSGSNEQFF. CDR3 coding DNA: TGTGCCAGCAGTTTTCGGACTAGCGGGAGCAATGAGCAGTTCTTC.

The V and J genes are TRBV19 and TRBJ2-5; 7 positions agree with TRBD1. CDR3 length equals 15 residues. CDR1 LNHDA and CDR2 SQIVND come from the germline V gene (reference sequence). V shed 3 bases, J shed 0 bases, and the junction held 4 bases outside the gene matches. CDR3 in DNA: TGTGCCAGTAGTATGTGGGGACAGAACCAAGAGACCCAGTACTTC. This gives the protein CASSMWGQNQETQYF.

The chain couples TRBV6-5 to TRBJ1-2; unclear D gene. The CDR3 contains 13 residues. Germline loops: CDR1 MNHEY, CDR2 SVGAGI. The V and J ends lost 7 bases and 7 bases respectively, with 16 bases between them. The CDR3 DNA follows: TGTGCCAGCATCGGTGGAGGGTTTGGTGGCTACACCTTC. It encodes CASIGGGFGGYTF.

The V and J genes are TRBV3-1 (or the pseudogene TRBV3-2) and TRBJ2-1, with a tentative D call TRBD2 (6 bases). V was trimmed by 3 bases and J by 9 bases, leaving 12 bases between them. CDR3 length: 13 residues. In germline, CDR1 is LGHDT, CDR2 YNNKEL (reference sequence). The CDR3 spells CASSQSGSGEQFF. As DNA, the CDR3 is TGTGCCAGCAGCCAGTCCGGGAGCGGTGAGCAGTTCTTC.

In its sample, this clone was seen a few times. The chain links TRBV5-8 to TRBJ2-1; perhaps TRBD2 as D (5 bases). The length of the CDR3 is 17 residues. Per the germline V gene, CDR1 is SGHTS and CDR2 is YDEGEE. The V end was cut by 2 bases, the J end by 8 bases, with 23 bases between. DNA of the CDR3: TGTGCCAGCAGCTTTTTCCGGGCGAGCGGAGAGAAGGATGAGCAGTTCTTC. Translation: CASSFFRASGEKDEQFF.

The chain couples TRBV19 to TRBJ1-2; maybe TRBD1 (5 bases). V lost 0 bases and J 4 bases, leaving 18 bases between the germline ends. CDR1 is LNHDA, CDR2 SQIVND, per germline (reference sequence). The CDR3 is made up of 17 amino acids. The CDR3 DNA follows: TGTGCCAGTAGTATAGAGGGGCTCGCGGCGGACCTCTATGGCTACACCTTC. It is translated as CASSIEGLAADLYGYTF.

The chain combines TRBV9 with TRBJ2-3, with D hard to call. Germline CDR1 reads SGDLS; CDR2 reads YYNGEE. Between the trimmed V and J ends, which lost 3 bases and 0 bases, there was a span of 11 bases. This CDR3 comprises 15 residues. CDR3 DNA sequence: TGTGCCAGCAGCGGTCTTGGCTCAAGCACAGATACGCAGTATTTT. This sequence encodes CASSGLGSSTDTQYF.

J is TRBJ1-3 and V is TRBV3-1 (or the pseudogene TRBV3-2), with TRBD1 identical over 7 bases. V lost 0 bases and J lost 0; bases outside the gene matches: 5. CDR1 and CDR2 from the germline V gene are LGHDT and YNNKEL (reference sequence). The CDR3 sequence is 17 residues long. In DNA form, the CDR3 reads TGTGCCAGCAGCCAAGATCAGGGGGTATACTCTGGAAACACCATATATTTT. Its protein is CASSQDQGVYSGNTIYF.

The chain combines TRBV11-2 with TRBJ2-2; 8 bases fit TRBD1. Germline V lookup: CDR1 SGHAT, CDR2 FQNNGV. The CDR3 has 12 residues. CDR3 protein: CAHRGLTGELFF. The CDR3, as DNA: TGTGCGCACAGGGGGTTGACCGGGGAGCTGTTTTTT.

The chain joins TRBV27 to TRBJ1-3; 9 positions agree with TRBD1. This CDR3 has 19 amino acids. Germline-derived CDR1 and CDR2 are MNHEY and SMNVEV (reference sequence). The junction had 11 bases not matched to a gene; V was cut back by 2 bases and J by 0 bases. CDR3 DNA: TGTGCCAGCAGTTTACGCGGGGACAGGGCTTATAGCTCTGGAAACACCATATATTTT. The encoded protein is CASSLRGDRAYSSGNTIYF.

V is TRBV30 and J is TRBJ2-4; a weak D match, TRBD2 (6 bases). The V end lost 2 bases, the J end lost 0 bases, and 11 bases lay between the germline ends. The V gene's germline CDR1 is GTSNPN and CDR2 SVGIG (reference sequence). The CDR3 contains 15 residues. The CDR3 region has the DNA TGTGCCTGGAGTAAGGAGGGGCTAGCCAAAAACATTCAGTACTTC. This codes for CAWSKEGLAKNIQYF.

This rearrangement joins TRBV29-1 to TRBJ2-5; 7 nucleotides align to TRBD2. J was trimmed by 2 bases and V by 1 base; bases with no gene match: 7. This CDR3 is built from 15 residues. Germline V lookup: CDR1 SQVTM, CDR2 ANQGSEA. The DNA of the CDR3 is TGCAGCGTTGAAGCCTGGGGGGGAGGGCAAGAGACCCAGTACTTC. It codes for CSVEAWGGGQETQYF.

This sequence joins TRBV5-1 and TRBJ2-1; 7 bases map to TRBD1. Germline loops: CDR1 SGHRS, CDR2 YFSETQ. The CDR3 is 14 amino acids. J gave up 8 bases and V 0 bases, and 5 bases lay outside the gene matches. This chain's CDR3 is CASSLVQGVDEQFF. The CDR3 bases are TGCGCCAGCAGCTTGGTTCAGGGGGTGGATGAGCAGTTCTTC. The full variable domain, in which reference TRBV5-1 and TRBJ2-1 provide the parts outside the CDR3, is KAGVTQTPRYLIKTRGQQVTLSCSPISGHRSVSWYQQTPGQGLQFLFEYFSETQRNKGNFPGRFSGRQFSNSRSEMNVSTLELGDSALYLCASSLVQGVDEQFFGPGTRLTVL.